This TCR beta chain was found in a study of technical replicates of blood from several donors. Profiling relied on immunoSEQ multiplex PCR, and the TCRdb table lists in-frame clones only, not all of them. The repertoire holds roughly 90,000 clones, with about 94% as singletons. Germline lookup yields CDR1 MNHEY and CDR2 SVGAGI. This CDR3 has 14 amino acids. Trimming took 5 bases from V and 9 from J; bases not matched to a gene: 8. This chain links TRBV6-5 with TRBJ1-5; 9 nucleotides agree with TRBD1. The TCR was taken from a human donor in good health. The sequenced material came from T cells isolated from PBMCs. The CDR3 DNA reads TGTGCCAGCAGTGAAGACAGGGGGACTTGGCCCCAGCATTTT. Translation gives CASSEDRGTWPQHF.